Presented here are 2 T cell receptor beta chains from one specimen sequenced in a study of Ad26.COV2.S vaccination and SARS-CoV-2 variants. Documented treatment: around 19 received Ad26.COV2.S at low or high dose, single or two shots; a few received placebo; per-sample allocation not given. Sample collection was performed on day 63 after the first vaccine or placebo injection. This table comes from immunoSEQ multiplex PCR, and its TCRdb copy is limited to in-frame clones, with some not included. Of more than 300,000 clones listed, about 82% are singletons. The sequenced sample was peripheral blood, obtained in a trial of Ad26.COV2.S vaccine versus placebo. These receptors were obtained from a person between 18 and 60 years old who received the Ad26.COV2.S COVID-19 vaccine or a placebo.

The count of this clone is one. The CDR3 is CSAFLLLYGELFF. The CDR3 bases are TGCAGCGCTTTCCTACTACTCTACGGGGAGCTGTTTTTT. The chain carries TRBV29-1 and TRBJ2-2, with unresolved D. The CDR3 has 13 residues. CDR1 is SQVTM, CDR2 ANQGSEA, per germline. V was shortened by 7 bases and J by 7 bases, with 16 bases between the two germline ends.

The CDR3 spells CASSFLAAVQETQYF. The CDR3 nucleotides are TGTGCCAGCAGCTTCCTAGCGGCTGTCCAAGAGACCCAGTACTTC. The chain employs TRBV7-2 and TRBJ2-5, with 7 positions matching TRBD2. The J segment lost 1 base and the V segment lost 3 bases, leaving 5 bases of the junction unmatched. Germline V gene sequence: CDR1 SGHTA, CDR2 FQGNSA. This CDR3 spans 15 amino acids.